This note documents a single T cell receptor (beta chain) sequence. As yet, its antigen is unknown. A read error may produce the germline difference seen at one junction end. The entry originates in a study of cytomegalovirus exposure and HLA in healthy donors. The study's findings and limits: Common viral pathogens (according to a later analysis) appeared linked to several of the most significant clusters. Reportedly, cytomegalovirus status was diagnosed with high sensitivity and specificity. Compared with the roughly 700-donor mean, an Asian-associated ancestry cluster reportedly had fewer N-insertions, according to a later analysis.

The CDR3 totals 14 residues. CDR1 GTSNPN and CDR2 SVGIG come from the germline V gene (reference sequence). The PCR employed 60 Vbeta primers together with 13 Jbeta primers. This table comes from immunoSEQ multiplex PCR, and its TCRdb copy is limited to in-frame clones, with some not included. In the table there are approximately 220,000 clones, over 60% of which are singletons. Sample: PBMCs. This TCR came from a young man in good health and CMV-seronegative. The chain carries TRBV30 and TRBJ2-7; possible D gene TRBD2, 5 bases. CDR3 protein: CAWSVEDFSYGQYF. CDR3 nucleotides: TGTGCCTGGAGTGTAGAGGACTTCTCCTACGGGCAGTACTTC.